Listed here are 20 T cell receptor beta chains from one sample, sequenced in a study of blood T cell repertoires in COVID-19. Sequencing used immunoSEQ multiplex PCR; TCRdb keeps in-frame clones, though not all of them. The sample records about 55,000 clones, roughly four fifths being singletons. What was sequenced was peripheral blood. The origin of the receptors is a woman aged 55-70 years with acute or convalescent COVID-19.

This chain joins TRBV27 and TRBJ2-7; 7 bases are shared with TRBD1. This CDR3 has 16 amino acids. Germline trimming cut 0 bases from V and 0 bases from J; bases unmatched to any gene: 5. CDR1 and CDR2 from the germline V gene are MNHEY and SMNVEV (reference sequence). The CDR3 loop is CASSLSHSGGSYEQYF. CDR3 bases: TGTGCCAGCAGTTTATCGCATTCAGGGGGCTCCTACGAGCAGTACTTC.

The chain is built from TRBV5-8 and TRBJ1-5; TRBD1 matches at 10 bases. Germline CDR1 reads SGHTS; CDR2 reads YDEGEE. V lost 4 bases and J lost 1; bases outside the gene matches: 5. The CDR3 loop spans 16 amino acids. CDR3 in amino acids: CASSQRQGASNQPQHF. The CDR3 nucleotides read TGTGCCAGCAGCCAGCGACAGGGGGCAAGCAATCAGCCCCAGCATTTT.

This chain connects TRBV5-1 to TRBJ2-4, with 8 nucleotides matching TRBD1. J gave up 1 base and V 4 bases, and 7 bases lay outside the gene matches. This CDR3 spans 16 amino acids. Germline CDR1 reads SGHRS; CDR2 reads YFSETQ. The CDR3 region is CASSAGQGGAKNIQYF. The CDR3 coding sequence is TGCGCCAGCAGCGCCGGACAGGGAGGCGCCAAAAACATTCAGTACTTC. The full variable domain, its missing parts supplied by reference TRBV5-1 and TRBJ2-4, is KAGVTQTPRYLIKTRGQQVTLSCSPISGHRSVSWYQQTPGQGLQFLFEYFSETQRNKGNFPGRFSGRQFSNSRSEMNVSTLELGDSALYLCASSAGQGGAKNIQYFGAGTRLSVL.

This clone was counted only a few times. V gene TRBV28 combines with J gene TRBJ1-5, with D perhaps TRBD1 (5 bases). The CDR3 is 17 residues long. CDR1 MDHEN and CDR2 SYDVKM come from the germline V gene. Trimming removed 3 bases at V and 3 bases at J, with 18 bases between. CDR3 nucleotides: TGTGCCAGCAGTTTCGGGGGGAGGGGCGCGTACAATCAGCCCCAGCATTTT. Its protein is CASSFGGRGAYNQPQHF.

The chain employs TRBV7-2 and TRBJ2-2; 15 bases are a match to TRBD2. Germline CDR1 is SGHTA and CDR2 is FQGNSA. V trimming: 5 bases; J trimming: 6 bases; junction bases outside the gene matches: 13. The CDR3 extends over 19 amino acids. The CDR3 region has the DNA TGTGCCAGCAGCCCCCGTGGGACTAGCGGGGGGAGAGCTTCCGGGGAGCTGTTTTTT. Protein product: CASSPRGTSGGRASGELFF.

The V and J genes are TRBV5-5 and TRBJ1-5; D ambiguous. The CDR3 spans 17 residues. Germline V gene data show CDR1 as SGHKS and CDR2 as YYEKEE (reference sequence). Trimming cost V 0 bases and J 0 bases, with 13 bases left between them. CDR3 sequence: CASSLGEYAYSNQPQHF. The CDR3 nucleotides are TGTGCCAGCAGCTTGGGAGAGTACGCTTATAGCAATCAGCCCCAGCATTTT.

This rearrangement joins TRBV13 to TRBJ2-7; TRBD2 matches at 13 bases. CDR3 length: 15 amino acids. V lost 5 bases, J lost 7 bases, and 8 bases stayed unmatched. Germline assignment: CDR1 PRHDT and CDR2 FYEKMQ (reference sequence). The CDR3 reads CASSVLAGGPWEQYF. The CDR3 nucleotides are TGTGCCAGCAGCGTACTAGCGGGGGGGCCCTGGGAGCAGTACTTC.

This sequence joins TRBV19 and TRBJ1-5, with a tentative D call TRBD1 (6 bases). V dropped 4 bases and J dropped 4 bases, with 14 bases sitting between them. The germline V gene encodes CDR1 LNHDA and CDR2 SQIVND (reference sequence). This CDR3 contains 15 residues. CDR3 in DNA: TGTGCCAGTAGTACTGCCACAGGGCTTAATCAGCCCCAGCATTTT. This encodes CASSTATGLNQPQHF.

The CDR3 DNA is TGCGCCAGCAGCTTGGCCGCTAGAAATGAGCAGTTCTTC. Its translation is CASSLAARNEQFF. The rearrangement uses TRBV5-1 and TRBJ2-1; no clear D. Per germline, CDR1 SGHRS and CDR2 YFSETQ. V dropped 0 bases and J dropped 7 bases, with 8 bases sitting between them. The length of the CDR3 is 13 residues.

The sample holds one count of this clone. The chain joins TRBV28 to TRBJ1-1; TRBD1 matches at 10 bases. V dropped 5 bases and J dropped 1; count of bases not matched to a gene: 10. Germline assignment: CDR1 MDHEN and CDR2 SYDVKM. This CDR3 spans 17 amino acids. The CDR3 loop is CASSQLLRTGGNTEAFF. DNA of the CDR3: TGTGCCAGCAGTCAATTGCTACGGACAGGGGGGAACACTGAAGCTTTCTTT.

This chain joins TRBV7-2 and TRBJ2-7, with D unresolved. The CDR3 runs to 15 residues. CDR1 and CDR2 from the germline V gene are SGHTA and FQGNSA. V gave up 0 bases and J gave up 3 bases, with 12 bases separating them. The CDR3 DNA reads as TGTGCCAGCAGCTTAGCCGGCGGAGTGAACTACGAGCAGTACTTC. This translates into CASSLAGGVNYEQYF. The full variable domain, in which reference TRBV7-2 and TRBJ2-7 provide the parts outside the CDR3, is GAGVSQSPSNKVTEKGKDVELRCDPISGHTALYWYRQSLGQGLEFLIYFQGNSAPDKSGLPSDRFSAERTGGSVSTLTIQRTQQEDSAVYLCASSLAGGVNYEQYFGPGTRLTVT.

J is TRBJ2-3 and V is TRBV27; 9 nucleotides match TRBD2. The V and J ends lost 7 bases and 0 bases, in that order; junction bases with no gene match: 5. This CDR3 has 15 amino acids. Germline CDR1 is MNHEY and CDR2 is SMNVEV (reference sequence). CDR3: CASTLAGTSTDTQYF. The CDR3 DNA is TGTGCCAGCACCCTAGCGGGGACTAGCACAGATACGCAGTATTTT.

The chain recombines TRBV14 with TRBJ2-1; the D gene is possibly TRBD2 (5 bases). The germline V and J ends were trimmed by 4 bases and 4 bases, with 14 bases remaining between them. This CDR3 region has 15 residues. In germline, CDR1 is SGHDN, CDR2 FVKESK. The CDR3 region is CASSPFVGKYNEQFF. The DNA of the CDR3 is TGTGCCAGCAGCCCCTTCGTCGGGAAGTACAATGAGCAGTTCTTC.

This clone was seen a handful of times. V and J are TRBV3-1 (or the pseudogene TRBV3-2) and TRBJ1-3; tentative D call: TRBD1 (6 bases). Germline-derived CDR1 and CDR2 are LGHDT and YNNKEL (reference sequence). The V gene lost 4 bases and the J gene lost 1 base, with 8 bases spanning the gap. The CDR3 length is 14 residues. Written as DNA, the CDR3 is TGTGCCAGCAGCCCAGGGGTATCTGGAAACACCATATATTTT. Protein: CASSPGVSGNTIYF.

The V and J genes are TRBV6-4 and TRBJ1-1; the match to TRBD1 covers 7 bases. Per the germline V gene, CDR1 is MRHNA and CDR2 is SNTAGT. Losses at the gene ends were 7 bases for V and 3 bases for J; bases not matched to a gene: 14. The CDR3 contains 16 residues. CDR3 bases: TGTGCCAGCAAAAGGACAGGTGGTGAGGAGGACACTGAAGCTTTCTTT. Translated, it gives CASKRTGGEEDTEAFF.

V gene TRBV12-3 or TRBV12-4 combines with J gene TRBJ2-7; 7 nucleotides match TRBD1. V lost 6 bases and J lost 3; bases outside the gene matches: 5. The CDR3 has 13 residues. CDR3 in amino acids: CASSPRQGYEQYF. The CDR3 nucleotides read TGTGCCAGCAGCCCTAGACAGGGCTACGAGCAGTACTTC.

Only one count was recorded for this clone. The DNA for the CDR3 is TGCGCCAGCAGCCGAGACAAATCCTATGGCTACACCTTC. This encodes CASSRDKSYGYTF. The chain carries TRBV5-1 and TRBJ1-2; D gene unclear. The germline CDR1 and CDR2 sequences are SGHRS and YFSETQ. V was pared by 4 bases and J by 4 bases, with 11 bases between. This CDR3 has 13 residues. Supplemented by reference TRBV5-1 and TRBJ1-2, the full variable domain reads KAGVTQTPRYLIKTRGQQVTLSCSPISGHRSVSWYQQTPGQGLQFLFEYFSETQRNKGNFPGRFSGRQFSNSRSEMNVSTLELGDSALYLCASSRDKSYGYTFGSGTRLTVV.

The V gene is TRBV2, the J gene TRBJ1-2; D is unclear. Germline assignment: CDR1 SNHLY and CDR2 FYNNEI. V was shortened by 6 bases and J by 6 bases, with 17 bases between the two germline ends. The CDR3 consists of 14 residues. The CDR3 region has the DNA TGTGCCAGCAGCGCCCTAGGAGGATCACATGGCTACACCTTC. Its protein product is CASSALGGSHGYTF.

V gene TRBV3-1 (or the pseudogene TRBV3-2) combines with J gene TRBJ1-1; possibly TRBD1 for D (6 bases). Germline V lookup: CDR1 LGHDT, CDR2 YNNKEL (reference sequence). Trimming took off 1 base at V and 4 bases at J, with 10 bases between the two ends. The length of the CDR3 is 14 residues. Written as DNA, the CDR3 is TGTGCCAGCAGCCAAGGACAGGCGACCACTGAAGCTTTCTTT. It specifies CASSQGQATTEAFF.

This sequence joins TRBV4-1 and TRBJ2-3; a possible D gene is TRBD2 (7 bases). Germline V gene lookup returns CDR1 MGHRA and CDR2 YSYEKL. V was trimmed by 0 bases and J by 5 bases, leaving 15 bases between them. The CDR3 runs 16 residues. The CDR3 region has the DNA TGCGCCAGCAGCCAAGAAAGAGGGGGGGCTGGAGATACGCAGTATTTT. Amino acid sequence: CASSQERGGAGDTQYF.